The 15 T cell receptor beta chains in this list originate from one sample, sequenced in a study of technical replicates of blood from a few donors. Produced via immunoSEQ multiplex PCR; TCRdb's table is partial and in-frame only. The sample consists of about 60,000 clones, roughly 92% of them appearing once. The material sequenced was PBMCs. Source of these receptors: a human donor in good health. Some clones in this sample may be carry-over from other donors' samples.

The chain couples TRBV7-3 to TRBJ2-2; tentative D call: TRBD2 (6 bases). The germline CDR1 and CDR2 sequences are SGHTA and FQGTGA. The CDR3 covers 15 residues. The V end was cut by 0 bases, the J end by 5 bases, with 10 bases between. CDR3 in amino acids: CASSLTGGRTGELFF. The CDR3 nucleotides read TGTGCCAGCAGCTTAACTGGAGGGAGGACCGGGGAGCTGTTTTTT.

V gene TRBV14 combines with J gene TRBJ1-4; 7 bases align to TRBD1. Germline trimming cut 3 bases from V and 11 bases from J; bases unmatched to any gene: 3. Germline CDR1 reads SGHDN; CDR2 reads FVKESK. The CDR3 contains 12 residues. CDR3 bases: TGTGCCAGCAGCCAGCAGGGGGTGAAACTGTTTTTT. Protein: CASSQQGVKLFF.

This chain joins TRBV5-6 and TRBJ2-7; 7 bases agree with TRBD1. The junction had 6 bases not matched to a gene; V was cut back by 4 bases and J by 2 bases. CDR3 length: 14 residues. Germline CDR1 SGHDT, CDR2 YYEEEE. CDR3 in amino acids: CASSQRTGTYEQYF. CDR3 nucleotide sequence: TGTGCCAGCAGCCAACGGACAGGTACCTACGAGCAGTACTTC.

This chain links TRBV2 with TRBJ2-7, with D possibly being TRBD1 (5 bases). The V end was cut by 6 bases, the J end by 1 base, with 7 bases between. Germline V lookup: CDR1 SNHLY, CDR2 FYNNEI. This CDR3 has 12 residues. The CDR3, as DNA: TGTGCCAGCAGGCAGGGATCCTACGAGCAGTACTTC. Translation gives CASRQGSYEQYF.

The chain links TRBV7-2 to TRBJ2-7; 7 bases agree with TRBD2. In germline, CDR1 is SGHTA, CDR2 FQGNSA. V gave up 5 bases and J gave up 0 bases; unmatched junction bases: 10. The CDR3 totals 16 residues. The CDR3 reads CASSPPSGGSSYEQYF. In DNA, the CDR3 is TGTGCCAGCAGCCCACCTAGCGGCGGCAGCTCCTACGAGCAGTACTTC. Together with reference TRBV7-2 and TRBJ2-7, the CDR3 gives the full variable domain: GAGVSQSPSNKVTEKGKDVELRCDPISGHTALYWYRQSLGQGLEFLIYFQGNSAPDKSGLPSDRFSAERTGGSVSTLTIQRTQQEDSAVYLCASSPPSGGSSYEQYFGPGTRLTVT.

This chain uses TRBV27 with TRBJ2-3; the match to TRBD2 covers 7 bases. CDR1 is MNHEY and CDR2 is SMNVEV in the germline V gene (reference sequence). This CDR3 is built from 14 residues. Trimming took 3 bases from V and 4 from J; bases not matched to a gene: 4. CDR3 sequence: CASSLGGRADTQYF. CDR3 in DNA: TGTGCCAGCAGTTTGGGAGGGAGGGCAGATACGCAGTATTTT.

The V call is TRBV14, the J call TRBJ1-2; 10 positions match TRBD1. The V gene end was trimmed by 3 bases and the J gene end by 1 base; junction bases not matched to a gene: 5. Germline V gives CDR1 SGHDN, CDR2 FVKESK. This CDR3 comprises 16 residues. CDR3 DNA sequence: TGTGCCAGCAGCCACTGGACAGGGGGACTTAACTATGGCTACACCTTC. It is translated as CASSHWTGGLNYGYTF.

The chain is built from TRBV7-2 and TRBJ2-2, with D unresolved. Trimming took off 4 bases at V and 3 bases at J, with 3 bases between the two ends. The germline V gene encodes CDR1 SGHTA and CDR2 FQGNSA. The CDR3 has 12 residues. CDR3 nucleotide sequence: TGTGCCAGCAGCTCGTACACCGGGGAGCTGTTTTTT. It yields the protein CASSSYTGELFF. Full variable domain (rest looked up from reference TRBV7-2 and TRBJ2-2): GAGVSQSPSNKVTEKGKDVELRCDPISGHTALYWYRQSLGQGLEFLIYFQGNSAPDKSGLPSDRFSAERTGGSVSTLTIQRTQQEDSAVYLCASSSYTGELFFGEGSRLTVL.

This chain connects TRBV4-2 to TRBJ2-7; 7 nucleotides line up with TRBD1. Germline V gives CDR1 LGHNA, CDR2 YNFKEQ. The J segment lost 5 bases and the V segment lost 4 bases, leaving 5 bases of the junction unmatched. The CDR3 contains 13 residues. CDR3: CASSPQGSNEQYF. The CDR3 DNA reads TGTGCCAGCAGCCCACAGGGGAGCAACGAGCAGTACTTC.

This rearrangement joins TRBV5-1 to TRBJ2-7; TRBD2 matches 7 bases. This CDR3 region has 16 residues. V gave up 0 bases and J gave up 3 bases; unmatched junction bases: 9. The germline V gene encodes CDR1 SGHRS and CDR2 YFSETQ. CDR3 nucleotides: TGCGCCAGCAGCTTGGAAGGACTAGGTACTTTCTACGAGCAGTACTTC. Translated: CASSLEGLGTFYEQYF.

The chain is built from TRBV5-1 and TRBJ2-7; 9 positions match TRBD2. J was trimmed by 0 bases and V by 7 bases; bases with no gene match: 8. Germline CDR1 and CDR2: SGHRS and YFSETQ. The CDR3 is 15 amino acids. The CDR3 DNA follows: TGCGCCAGCCGATCCCTAGCGGGGCCCTCCTACGAGCAGTACTTC. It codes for CASRSLAGPSYEQYF. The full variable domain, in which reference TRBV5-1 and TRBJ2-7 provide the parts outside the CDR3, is KAGVTQTPRYLIKTRGQQVTLSCSPISGHRSVSWYQQTPGQGLQFLFEYFSETQRNKGNFPGRFSGRQFSNSRSEMNVSTLELGDSALYLCASRSLAGPSYEQYFGPGTRLTVT.

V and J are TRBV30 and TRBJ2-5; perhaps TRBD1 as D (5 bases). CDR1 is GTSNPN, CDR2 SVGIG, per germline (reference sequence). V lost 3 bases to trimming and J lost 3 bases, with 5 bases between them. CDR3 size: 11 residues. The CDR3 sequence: CAWRTEETQYF. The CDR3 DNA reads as TGTGCCTGGAGGACAGAAGAGACCCAGTACTTC.

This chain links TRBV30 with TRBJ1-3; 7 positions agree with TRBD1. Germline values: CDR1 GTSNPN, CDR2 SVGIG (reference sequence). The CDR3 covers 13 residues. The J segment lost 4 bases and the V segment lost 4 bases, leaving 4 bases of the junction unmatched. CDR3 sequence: CAWITGDGNTIYF. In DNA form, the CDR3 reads TGTGCCTGGATCACAGGGGACGGAAACACCATATATTTT.

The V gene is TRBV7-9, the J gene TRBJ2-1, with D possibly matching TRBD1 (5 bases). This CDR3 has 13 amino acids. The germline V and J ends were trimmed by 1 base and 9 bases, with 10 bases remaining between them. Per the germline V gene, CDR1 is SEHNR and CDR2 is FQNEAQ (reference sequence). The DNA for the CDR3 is TGTGCCAGCAGCTTAGGGCCCCAGGGTGAGCAGTTCTTC. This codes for CASSLGPQGEQFF.

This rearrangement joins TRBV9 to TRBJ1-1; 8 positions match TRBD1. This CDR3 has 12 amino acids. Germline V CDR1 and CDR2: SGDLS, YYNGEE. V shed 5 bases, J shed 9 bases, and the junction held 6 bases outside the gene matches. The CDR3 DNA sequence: TGTGCCAGCAGGACTGGACAGGGAAAAGCTTTCTTT. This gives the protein CASRTGQGKAFF.